These T cell receptor beta chains were read from a single sample in a study of regulatory T cells in long-lasting Graves disease. TCRdb re-called the multiplex PCR reads through MiXCR, storing one row per CDR3 protein. The table records roughly 500,000 distinct CDR3 sequences, approximately 12% of them present only once. These sequences were also reported in another study, on T cells in Graves' hyperthyroidism and ophthalmopathy.

Material: peripheral blood mononuclear cells (PBMCs), obtained at new diagnosis, from a patient treated with antithyroid drugs. The receptors were sampled from a man aged 25-45 years with Graves disease. Each CDR3 is given with its conserved first and last residue. A D gene is named only where the DNA matches it firmly. A clone size is listed for some rows: how often the clone was seen (once, few, many), or a class if it is expanded.

J gene,V gene,D gene,clone size,CDR3 protein,CDR3 DNA
TRBJ2-1,TRBV2,TRBD1,.,CASSDVGTGIEQQFF,TGTGCCAGCAGTGATGTGGGGACAGGGATTGAGCAGCAGTTCTTC
TRBJ2-3,TRBV27,TRBD2,few,CASSREGRADTQYF,TGTGCCAGCAGCCGGGAGGGCCGAGCAGATACGCAGTATTTT
TRBJ2-7,TRBV13,TRBD1,.,CASSLLGGTGSPWAYEQYF,TGTGCCAGCAGCCTCCTAGGTGGGACAGGGTCCCCGTGGGCCTACGAGCAGTACTTC
TRBJ2-7,TRBV5-1,.,many,CASSPLGGSYEQYF,TGTGCCAGCAGCCCCTTAGGGGGTTCGTACGAGCAGTACTTC
TRBJ2-3,TRBV5-6,.,.,CASSFPWDSPIYTDTQYF,TGTGCCAGCAGCTTCCCCTGGGACTCCCCAATATACACAGATACGCAGTATTTT
TRBJ1-5,TRBV6-1,.,few,CATGKPQHF,TGTGCCACTGGGAAGCCCCAGCATTTT
TRBJ2-3,TRBV10-3,TRBD2,many,CAIALAGVTDTQYF,TGTGCCATCGCCCTAGCGGGGGTAACAGATACGCAGTATTTT
TRBJ2-7,TRBV19,.,.,CASSFFGLEGNEQYF,TGTGCCAGTAGTTTCTTCGGACTGGAGGGGAACGAGCAGTACTTC
TRBJ2-2,TRBV15,.,.,CATSRDRGPFTGELFF,TGTGCCACCAGCAGAGACAGGGGACCGTTCACCGGGGAGCTGTTTTTT
TRBJ1-1,TRBV20-1,TRBD1,many,CSARVRGHAFF,TGCAGTGCTAGAGTTAGGGGGCATGCTTTCTTT
TRBJ1-5,TRBV3-1,.,many,CASSQEAAGQPQHF,TGTGCCAGCAGCCAAGAGGCAGCAGGGCAGCCCCAGCATTTT
TRBJ2-1,TRBV19,.,few,CVSSITLGTYNEQFF,TGTGTCAGTAGTATTACTTTAGGGACCTACAATGAGCAGTTCTTC
TRBJ1-1,TRBV5-1,.,few,CASSGTGTLNTEAFF,TGCGCCAGCAGCGGGACCGGGACACTGAACACTGAAGCTTTCTTT
TRBJ1-3,TRBV30,TRBD1,many,CASIARGTGNTIYF,TGTGCCTCCATAGCCAGGGGGACTGGAAACACCATATATTTT
TRBJ2-3,TRBV2,.,many,CASSEDHETPVDTQYF,TGTGCCAGCAGTGAAGATCACGAGACCCCAGTGGATACGCAGTATTTT
TRBJ1-5,TRBV14,.,many,CASSQVGPNQPQHF,TGTGCCAGCAGCCAAGTCGGGCCTAATCAGCCCCAGCATTTT
TRBJ2-7,TRBV12-3/TRBV12-4,.,many,CASSLGSIYEQYF,TGTGCCAGCAGTTTGGGCAGTATCTACGAGCAGTACTTC
TRBJ2-3,TRBV5-1,.,many,CASSLWLASSTDTQYF,TGCGCCAGTTCCCTTTGGTTAGCGTCTAGCACAGATACGCAGTATTTT
TRBJ1-2,TRBV5-1,.,many,CASSFAGVNYGYTF,TGCGCCAGCAGCTTTGCAGGGGTGAACTATGGCTACACCTTC
TRBJ2-3,TRBV5-1,TRBD1,.,CASSRDRGVDTQYF,TGCGCCAGCAGCAGGGACAGGGGGGTAGATACGCAGTATTTT
TRBJ1-4,TRBV29-1,.,many,CSVAPDSEKLFF,TGCAGCGTTGCACCGGACAGTGAAAAACTGTTTTTT
TRBJ2-3,TRBV9,TRBD2,.,CASSVEVAGLSDTQYF,TGTGCCAGCAGCGTAGAGGTAGCGGGACTGTCAGATACGCAGTATTTT
TRBJ2-1,TRBV12-5,.,many,CASGSLRGAYNEQFF,TGTGCTAGTGGTTCCCTAAGGGGAGCCTACAATGAGCAGTTCTTC
TRBJ1-1,TRBV11-1,.,many,CASNSRTGSFTEAFF,TGTGCCAGCAATTCGAGGACGGGATCCTTCACTGAAGCTTTCTTT
TRBJ1-2,TRBV7-8,TRBD1,many,CASSLGRDRDGYTF,TGTGCCAGCAGCTTAGGTCGGGACAGGGATGGCTACACCTTC
TRBJ2-7,TRBV27,TRBD2,.,CASSPGRESYEQYF,TGTGCCAGCAGCCCGGGGCGGGAGTCCTACGAGCAGTACTTC
TRBJ2-1,TRBV19,TRBD2,.,CASSKGLAGVNGQFF,TGTGCCAGTAGTAAGGGACTAGCGGGAGTTAATGGGCAGTTCTTC
TRBJ2-3,TRBV11-2,TRBD2,many,CASSLDRIAGVSTDTQYF,TGTGCCAGCAGCTTAGATCGCATAGCGGGAGTTAGCACAGATACGCAGTATTTT
TRBJ1-5,TRBV6-1,.,few,CASSDRVGQPQHF,TGTGCCAGCAGTGACAGGGTTGGACAGCCCCAGCATTTT